The 23 T cell receptor beta chains listed next were all sequenced from one sample in a study of human T cells and chemical hapten exposure. MiXCR, run by TCRdb on the RACE reads, gives a single entry per CDR3 protein. The sample consists of 350,000 or so distinct CDR3 sequences, approximately 6.9% of them appearing once. As for time point: patch test 1, 2 weeks after DPC sensitization. The treatment is: therapeutic diphenylcyclopropenone sensitization with weekly scalp DPC. The input for sequencing was whole blood, taken in connection with sensitization to the hapten diphenylcyclopropenone (DPC). These TCRs come from a woman aged 18-29 years with alopecia areata. Some clones in this sample may be carry-over from other donors' samples.

The chain's CDR3 is CASSAGPGQGYYGYTF. CDR3 DNA sequence: TGTGCCAGCAGTGCCGGACCGGGACAGGGGTACTATGGCTACACCTTC. The chain is built from TRBV12-3 or TRBV12-4 and TRBJ1-2, with 10 nucleotides matching TRBD1. The CDR3 has 16 residues. J lost 3 bases, V lost 5 bases, and 9 bases had no gene match.

A few counts support this clonotype. The chain joins TRBV6-2 or TRBV6-3 to TRBJ1-1; D not certain. V lost 4 bases and J lost 3, with 9 bases in between. The CDR3 runs 13 residues. CDR1 and CDR2 (germline): MNHEY, SVGEGT. The CDR3 DNA reads TGTGCCAGCAGTTCGAACCGGTACACTGAAGCTTTCTTT. Amino acids: CASSSNRYTEAFF.

This clonotype occurred many times. This chain links TRBV14 with TRBJ2-3; D is uncertain. Germline V gene lookup returns CDR1 SGHDN and CDR2 FVKESK. The CDR3 length is 15 residues. V lost 0 bases, J lost 0 bases, and 7 bases lay in between. The CDR3 region has the DNA TGTGCCAGCAGCCAAGAGTTCAGAAGCACAGATACGCAGTATTTT. Amino acid sequence: CASSQEFRSTDTQYF.

The table lists this clonotype with many counts. The V call is TRBV12-5, the J call TRBJ1-6; possible D gene TRBD1, 5 bases. This CDR3 is built from 15 residues. The V and J ends lost 2 bases and 8 bases respectively, with 13 bases between them. Germline V gene lookup returns CDR1 LGHNT and CDR2 FRNRAP. The CDR3 region is CASGLNGRVDSPLHF. CDR3 DNA sequence: TGTGCTAGTGGTTTGAACGGCAGGGTGGATTCACCCCTCCACTTT.

In this sample, this clonotype turned up a few times. The chain couples TRBV20-1 to TRBJ2-2, with D tentatively TRBD2 (6 bases). Germline CDR1 DFQATT, CDR2 SNEGSKA (reference sequence). The CDR3 extends over 13 amino acids. Trimming pared 6 bases from V and 6 bases from J, leaving 14 bases between. The CDR3 spells CSATRGTPGELFF. The DNA for the CDR3 is TGCAGTGCCACACGGGGGACCCCCGGGGAGCTGTTTTTT.

This clonotype appeared many times. The gene calls are TRBV6-2 or TRBV6-3 and TRBJ2-4; 7 bases map to TRBD1. The V gene end was trimmed by 8 bases and the J gene end by 7 bases; junction bases not matched to a gene: 8. CDR3 length: 13 residues. CDR1 is MNHEY and CDR2 is SVGEGT in the germline V gene. CDR3 protein: CASLKQGWNIQYF. Written as DNA, the CDR3 is TGTGCCAGCTTAAAACAGGGGTGGAACATTCAGTACTTC.

This clonotype was observed a few times. The chain joins TRBV20-1 to TRBJ1-6; weak D call: TRBD1 (5 bases). Germline V lookup: CDR1 DFQATT, CDR2 SNEGSKA (reference sequence). Deletions cut 4 bases from V and 6 bases from J, with 13 bases between. The CDR3 has 14 residues. This CDR3 reads CSAKGSGPNSPLHF. CDR3 in DNA: TGCAGTGCTAAGGGGTCTGGGCCTAATTCACCCCTCCACTTT.

This clonotype was seen repeatedly, ten times or more. This chain joins TRBV4-3 and TRBJ2-3; the D is unclear. This CDR3 is built from 14 residues. V was pared by 0 bases and J by 1 base, with 5 bases between. The germline V gene has CDR1 LGHNA and CDR2 YSLEER. This CDR3 is CASSQDYGTDTQYF. In DNA form, the CDR3 reads TGCGCCAGCAGCCAAGACTATGGCACAGATACGCAGTATTTT.

This clonotype occurred a few times. The chain couples TRBV5-5 to TRBJ1-6; the D gene is possibly TRBD1 (6 bases). This CDR3 spans 15 amino acids. Deletions cut 5 bases from V and 7 bases from J, with 16 bases between. Germline V gene lookup returns CDR1 SGHKS and CDR2 YYEKEE (reference sequence). CDR3 protein: CASSPGGSANSPLHF. In DNA, the CDR3 is TGTGCCAGCAGTCCGGGGGGCAGTGCGAATTCACCCCTCCACTTT.

This clonotype was detected only a few times. The rearrangement links TRBV5-5 to TRBJ2-3; maybe TRBD2 (6 bases). This CDR3 spans 15 amino acids. V shed 1 base and J shed 4 bases, with 13 bases lying between them. Germline lookup yields CDR1 SGHKS and CDR2 YYEKEE (reference sequence). CDR3 residues: CASSLLRRVPDTQYF. The CDR3 bases are TGTGCCAGCAGCTTGCTTCGGAGGGTGCCAGATACGCAGTATTTT.

There are many counts of this clonotype. The chain has TRBV28 and TRBJ2-7; D remains ambiguous. V lost 8 bases and J 4 bases, leaving 6 bases between the germline ends. This CDR3 is 10 amino acids long. The germline V gene has CDR1 MDHEN and CDR2 SYDVKM. CDR3: CASGQYEQYF. The CDR3 coding sequence is TGTGCCAGCGGTCAGTACGAGCAGTACTTC.

This clonotype has more than one count but fewer than ten. This chain joins TRBV28 and TRBJ2-5, with a possible D match to TRBD1 (6 bases). There are 14 residues in the CDR3. Between the trimmed V and J ends, which lost 5 bases and 5 bases, there was a span of 15 bases. CDR1 and CDR2 (germline): MDHEN, SYDVKM. The DNA of the CDR3 is TGTGCCAGCAGTCCTACGACAGGCTCGGAGACCCAGTACTTC. Translation: CASSPTTGSETQYF.

This clonotype was detected many times. V usage is TRBV24-1 and J usage is TRBJ2-7; D may be TRBD1 (6 bases). The CDR3 spans 12 residues. Between the trimmed V and J ends, which lost 1 base and 7 bases, there was a span of 7 bases. The germline V gene encodes CDR1 KGHDR and CDR2 SFDVKD. The CDR3 here is CATSDFRGEQYF. CDR3 DNA sequence: TGTGCCACCAGTGATTTTAGGGGGGAGCAGTACTTC.

The J gene is TRBJ1-2, the V gene TRBV7-2; unclear D gene. Trimming removed 1 base from V and 2 bases from J, with 14 bases in between. The CDR3 runs 16 residues. Germline V gives CDR1 SGHTA, CDR2 FQGNSA. The chain's CDR3 is CASSLVPAETNYGYTF. In DNA, the CDR3 is TGTGCCAGCAGCTTAGTTCCGGCAGAAACGAACTATGGCTACACCTTC.

This clonotype was seen many times. V and J are TRBV27 and TRBJ2-3, with D possibly being TRBD2 (6 bases). The V end lost 5 bases, the J end lost 4 bases, and 16 bases lay between the germline ends. Germline V gives CDR1 MNHEY, CDR2 SMNVEV (reference sequence). The CDR3 loop spans 15 amino acids. The CDR3 sequence is CASSPPGLPADTQYF. CDR3 in DNA: TGTGCCAGCAGTCCTCCGGGACTCCCAGCAGATACGCAGTATTTT.

The chain couples TRBV29-1 to TRBJ1-1; D unresolved. The V gene's germline CDR1 is SQVTM and CDR2 ANQGSEA. The CDR3 loop spans 11 amino acids. The germline V and J ends were trimmed by 6 bases and 5 bases, with 10 bases remaining between them. The CDR3: CSVTSGTEAFF. The CDR3 region has the DNA TGCAGCGTCACAAGTGGGACTGAAGCTTTCTTT.

The sample holds a few counts of this clonotype. The V and J genes are TRBV19 and TRBJ2-7; TRBD1 is a possible D gene (5 bases). Per the germline V gene, CDR1 is LNHDA and CDR2 is SQIVND (reference sequence). Trimming stripped 3 bases from V and 7 bases from J, with 16 bases between. The CDR3 consists of 14 residues. Here the CDR3 DNA reads TGTGCCAGTAGTATGGCGGCAGGGTCATGGGAGCAGTACTTC. Translating gives CASSMAAGSWEQYF.

This clonotype occurred a few times. V and J are TRBV29-1 and TRBJ1-3; TRBD1 is a possible D gene (5 bases). Between the trimmed V and J ends, which lost 6 bases and 0 bases, there was a span of 9 bases. Germline assignment: CDR1 SQVTM and CDR2 ANQGSEA. The CDR3 spans 13 residues. This chain's CDR3 is CSVQTDSGNTIYF. The CDR3 DNA sequence: TGCAGCGTACAGACAGACTCTGGAAACACCATATATTTT. The complete variable domain, with remaining parts taken from reference TRBV29-1 and TRBJ1-3, reads SAVISQKPSRDICQRGTSLTIQCQVDSQVTMMFWYRQQPGQSLTLIATANQGSEATYESGFVIDKFPISRPNLTFSTLTVSNMSPEDSSIYLCSVQTDSGNTIYFGEGSWLTVV.

The V and J genes are TRBV6-2 or TRBV6-3 and TRBJ2-6; D remains ambiguous. V was trimmed by 6 bases and J by 0 bases, leaving 15 bases between them. CDR3 size: 17 residues. Germline V gene sequence: CDR1 MNHEY, CDR2 SVGEGT. The CDR3 nucleotides read TGTGCCAGCAGGAGGTTCACCAGGAGCTCTGGGGCCAACGTCCTGACTTTC. It encodes CASRRFTRSSGANVLTF.

The chain is built from TRBV28 and TRBJ1-4, with a possible D match to TRBD1 (5 bases). This CDR3 is 14 amino acids long. V lost 3 bases and J lost 3, with 8 bases in between. The V gene's germline CDR1 is MDHEN and CDR2 SYDVKM. The CDR3 DNA sequence: TGTGCCAGCAGTTTCGGGGCATCTAATGAAAAACTGTTTTTT. It is translated as CASSFGASNEKLFF.

The genes are TRBV3-1 and TRBJ1-2, with a possible D match to TRBD1 (6 bases). CDR3 length equals 15 residues. Germline V CDR1 and CDR2: LGHDT, YNNKEL (reference sequence). V was cut by 3 bases and J by 0 bases, with 11 bases left in between. This CDR3 is CASSQEGGTNYGYTF. Here the CDR3 DNA reads TGTGCCAGCAGCCAGGAAGGGGGGACTAACTATGGCTACACCTTC. Combining the CDR3 with reference TRBV3-1 and TRBJ1-2 gives the whole variable domain DTAVSQTPKYLVTQMGNDKSIKCEQNLGHDTMYWYKQDSKKFLKIMFSYNNKELIINETVPNRFSPKSPDKAHLNLHINSLELGDSAVYFCASSQEGGTNYGYTFGSGTRLTVV.

This clonotype was counted a few times. The chain combines TRBV29-1 with TRBJ1-1; maybe TRBD1 (5 bases). The germline CDR1 and CDR2 sequences are SQVTM and ANQGSEA. The CDR3 runs 13 residues. Deletions cut 4 bases from V and 6 bases from J, with 15 bases between. Here the CDR3 DNA reads TGCAGCGTTGTAGACAGCCTTGTTGCTGAAGCTTTCTTT. Translation: CSVVDSLVAEAFF.

The V and J genes are TRBV7-6 and TRBJ2-3; TRBD2 matches at 8 bases. Looked up from germline, CDR1 is SGHVS and CDR2 is FNYEAQ. The V gene end was trimmed by 4 bases and the J gene end by 2 bases; junction bases not matched to a gene: 5. The CDR3 totals 15 residues. CDR3 region: CASSWVAGTTDTQYF. In DNA form, the CDR3 reads TGTGCCAGCAGCTGGGTAGCGGGGACCACAGATACGCAGTATTTT.